This T cell receptor (beta chain) derives from a study of blood T cells in healthy people across ages (dated by TCRdb to 2013 to 2016). At the level of the whole study: In model experiments, template switching captured about one uniquely barcoded TCR beta cDNA molecule for every two T cells. To track age-related changes in TCR beta repertoire diversity, the study relied on deep sequencing normalized with unique cDNA molecular identifiers. The study analyzed two additional independent replicas of 1 million unique cDNA reads from the same blood draw for two donors, one aged 18 to 30 and one aged 80 or older. Four age groups were formed from the donors: young (average approximately 15 years), middle-aged (approximately 39), aged (approximately 60) and long-lived (roughly 81).

Donors were 40 or so systemically healthy Caucasian individuals from Russia aged roughly 6 to 90 years. Each donor gave roughly 9 milliliters of peripheral blood, drawn into EDTA-treated Vacutainer tubes. Ficoll-Paque density-gradient centrifugation was used to isolate PBMCs, with at least 6 million per sample. Trizol reagent was used to extract total RNA from the PBMCs, yielding at least 5.5 micrograms per sample. The percentages of naive CD45RAhigh/CD27high T cells were determined by flow cytometry on a PBMC aliquot from every donor. Concerning this clonotype: Its binding antigen is unknown. It has no much larger one-base neighbor in the sample; base qualities were not kept.

On the study overall, not on this receptor specifically: Observed TCR beta diversity correlated strongly with the percentage of naive T cells measured by flow cytometry. Estimates of total diversity based on one million sequenced T cells were regarded as lower bounds and as underestimates. Since profiling was done on bulk unsorted PBMCs, naive and antigen-experienced compartments could not be conclusively compared. Compared with the aged group, more naive CD4+ T cells, fewer expanded clones and increased TCR diversity were shown by the long-lived group, suggesting age selection. Donor CMV infection status was unknown, potentially confounding age-related changes in expanded clonotypes. Observed TCR beta diversity per million T cells fell roughly linearly with age, and a significant reduction was already apparent by age roughly 40.

Library prep was done by 5' RACE. The sequencer listed for this sample is Illumina HiSeq 2500. A second PCR of about 7 to 12 cycles was run with a J-beta primer mix and a sample-barcoded 5' primer. A template-switch 5' adaptor carrying 12 random nucleotides introduced a unique molecular identifier onto each TCR beta cDNA molecule. At least 3 million CDR3-containing paired-end reads were obtained from each sample. The Mint cDNA synthesis kit, primed by a TRBC-specific oligonucleotide, was used to synthesize first-strand cDNA from all RNA. Following uracil-DNA glycosylase treatment, all cDNA underwent a first 18-cycle PCR with the universal primers M1SS and BC2_uni_R. In the source study's methods: Normalization of each sample was performed by random selection of 1 million high-quality reads, each carrying a distinct molecular identifier. Instead of being binned into consensus sequences, reads that shared molecular identifiers were thrown out. MiTCR, set to a Q25 quality threshold and the strictest error-elimination algorithm, was used for CDR3 identification, clonotype clustering and error correction. A nonparametric unseen species model using Euler transformation provided a lower-bound estimate of total TCR beta diversity. TCRdb reprocessed the public reads (quality trimming at Q25 with fastp, clone calling with MiXCR) and kept in-frame beta chains. A single entry per CDR3 protein holds the most common genes and DNA from its merged rows. None of the V and J calls come from the authors' own analysis; TCRdb made them. In this sample the table shows around 780,000 distinct CDR3 sequences, roughly 24% of which occur a single time. The top ten constitute less than 3.5% of the sample.

The germline ends are 10 bases apart after V is trimmed by 2 bases and J by 0 bases. The germline V gene sets CDR1 to KGHDR and CDR2 to SFDVKD. CDR3 length: 15 amino acids, cysteine to phenylalanine. Only the CDR3 region is kept as DNA, spanning 45 bases read in frame from base 1. This sample was also put to use in a study of T cells of mothers and their children. In that second paper, the authors write: Nine systemically healthy Caucasian individuals, comprising three mothers and their six children, were included as donors. cDNA synthesis used all of the extracted RNA, with around 1.4 ug of RNA in each 15 ul reaction. In the second PCR, the M1S primer added sample barcodes and 2-4 random nucleotides. Each mother yielded over 9.5 million TCR beta CDR3 reads and each child 3 million to 3.5 million reads. In both related and unrelated pairs, thymic selection shapes the output of TCR recombination in a similar way, with inherited differences having only a minor effect. Normalized repertoire overlap was always found to be slightly, but never significantly, higher in related mother-child pairs than in unrelated mother-child pairs. No persistent microchimeric T cell clones were found, with a detection sensitivity of 85 to 100 clones per million clonotypes. Deep NGS was used in the study to compare the TCR beta repertoires of mothers and children and to look for features that separate related mother-child pairs from unrelated individuals. Mothers averaged 40 +/- 4 years of age and children averaged around 10 +/- 4 years. Libraries were sequenced on Illumina HiSeq 2000 with 100+100 nt paired-end reads after adapter ligation with NEBNext reagents. To prevent cross-contamination, the mother and child libraries were prepared a month apart and were sequenced in separate runs. For each donor, between about 500,000 and 2,200,000 distinct TCR beta clonotypes were identified. Naive TCR beta clonotypes were estimated from low-frequency clonotypes matched to each donor's FACS-determined naive share, without sorting.

The receptor was derived from a boy younger than 18 in good health. The chain is encoded by TRBV24-1 joined to TRBJ2-7; the D gene is perhaps TRBD2, on 6 matching bases. Material: blood. The CDR3 region reads CATSDSSVSSYEQYF. The DNA sequence is TGTGCCACCAGTGATTCTAGCGTAAGCTCCTACGAGCAGTACTTC.